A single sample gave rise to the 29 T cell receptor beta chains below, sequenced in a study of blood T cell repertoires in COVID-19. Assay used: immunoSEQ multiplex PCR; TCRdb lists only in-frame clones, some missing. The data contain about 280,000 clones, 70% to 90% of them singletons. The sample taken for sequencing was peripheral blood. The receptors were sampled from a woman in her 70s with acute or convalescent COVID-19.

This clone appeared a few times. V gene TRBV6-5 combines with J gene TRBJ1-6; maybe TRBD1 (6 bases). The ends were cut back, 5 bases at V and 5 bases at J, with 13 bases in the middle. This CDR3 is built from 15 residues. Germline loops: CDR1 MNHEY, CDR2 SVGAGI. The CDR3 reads CASSRDKQNNSPLHF. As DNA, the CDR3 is TGTGCCAGCAGTCGGGACAAACAGAATAATTCACCCCTCCACTTT.

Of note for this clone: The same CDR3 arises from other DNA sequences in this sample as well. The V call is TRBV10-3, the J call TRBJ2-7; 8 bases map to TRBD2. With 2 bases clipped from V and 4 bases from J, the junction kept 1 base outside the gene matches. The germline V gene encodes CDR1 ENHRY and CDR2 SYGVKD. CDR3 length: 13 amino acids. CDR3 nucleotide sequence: TGTGCCATCAGTGAGGGGACTAGTTACGAGCAGTACTTC. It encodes CAISEGTSYEQYF.

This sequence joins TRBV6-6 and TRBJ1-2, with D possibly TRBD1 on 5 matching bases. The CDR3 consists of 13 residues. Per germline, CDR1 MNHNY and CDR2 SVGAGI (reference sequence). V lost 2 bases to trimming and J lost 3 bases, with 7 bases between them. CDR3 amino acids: CASSYGGDYGYTF. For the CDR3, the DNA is TGTGCCAGCAGTTACGGGGGGGACTATGGCTACACCTTC.

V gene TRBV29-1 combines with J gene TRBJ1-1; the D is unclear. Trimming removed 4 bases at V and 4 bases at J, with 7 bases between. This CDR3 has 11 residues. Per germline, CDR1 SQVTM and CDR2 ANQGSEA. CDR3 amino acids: CSVVQSTEAFF. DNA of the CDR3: TGCAGCGTTGTACAGTCCACTGAAGCTTTCTTT.

CDR3 sequence reads: CASSIPGEETQYF. CDR3 DNA: TGCGCCAGCAGCATACCAGGGGAGGAGACCCAGTACTTC. The chain couples TRBV5-1 to TRBJ2-5, with D possibly TRBD1 on 6 matching bases. Germline loops: CDR1 SGHRS, CDR2 YFSETQ. V dropped 4 bases and J dropped 5 bases, with 12 bases sitting between them. The CDR3 loop spans 13 amino acids.

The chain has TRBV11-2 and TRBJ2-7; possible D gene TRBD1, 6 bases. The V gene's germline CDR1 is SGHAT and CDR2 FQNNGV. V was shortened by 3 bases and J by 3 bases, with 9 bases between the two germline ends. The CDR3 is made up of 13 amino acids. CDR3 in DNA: TGTGCCAGCAGCTTTGGACAGTTCTACGAGCAGTACTTC. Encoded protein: CASSFGQFYEQYF.

CDR3 region: CASRNTGNYGYTF. The CDR3 nucleotides read TGTGCCAGCAGAAACACAGGGAACTATGGCTACACCTTC. This chain uses TRBV27 with TRBJ1-2; possibly TRBD1 for D (6 bases). The CDR3 is 13 amino acids. The V and J ends lost 6 bases and 2 bases respectively, with 10 bases between them. CDR1 and CDR2 from the germline V gene are MNHEY and SMNVEV (reference sequence).

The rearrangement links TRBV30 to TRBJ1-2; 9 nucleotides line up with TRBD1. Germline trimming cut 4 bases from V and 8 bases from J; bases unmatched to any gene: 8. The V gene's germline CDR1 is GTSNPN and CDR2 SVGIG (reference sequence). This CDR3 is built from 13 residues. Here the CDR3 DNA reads TGTGCCTGGATCCTGGACAGGGGAGAAGGCTACACCTTC. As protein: CAWILDRGEGYTF.

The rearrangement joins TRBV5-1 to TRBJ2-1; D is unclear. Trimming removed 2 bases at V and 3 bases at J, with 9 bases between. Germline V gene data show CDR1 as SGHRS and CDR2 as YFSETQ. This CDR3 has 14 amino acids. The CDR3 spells CASSFQVSYNEQFF. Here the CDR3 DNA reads TGCGCCAGCAGCTTTCAGGTTAGCTACAATGAGCAGTTCTTC. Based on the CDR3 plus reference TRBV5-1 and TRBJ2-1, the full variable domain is KAGVTQTPRYLIKTRGQQVTLSCSPISGHRSVSWYQQTPGQGLQFLFEYFSETQRNKGNFPGRFSGRQFSNSRSEMNVSTLELGDSALYLCASSFQVSYNEQFFGPGTRLTVL.

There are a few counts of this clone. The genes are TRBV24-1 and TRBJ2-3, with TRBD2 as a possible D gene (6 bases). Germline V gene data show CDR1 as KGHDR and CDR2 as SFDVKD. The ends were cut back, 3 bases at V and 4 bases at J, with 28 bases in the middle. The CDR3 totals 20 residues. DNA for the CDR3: TGTGCCACCAGTGATCCCAGTATCCCGGGACTGGGAAAATCGGCAGATACGCAGTATTTT. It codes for CATSDPSIPGLGKSADTQYF.

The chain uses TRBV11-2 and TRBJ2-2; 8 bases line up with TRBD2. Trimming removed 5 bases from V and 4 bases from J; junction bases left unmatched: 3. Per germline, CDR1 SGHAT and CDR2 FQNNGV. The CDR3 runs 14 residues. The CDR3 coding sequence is TGTGCCAGCAGCCCCGGGAGGGCCACCGGGGAGCTGTTTTTT. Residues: CASSPGRATGELFF.

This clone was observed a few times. The DNA of the CDR3 is TGCGCCAGCAGTGACAGGGCGGACTATGGCTACACCTTC. Encoded protein: CASSDRADYGYTF. This chain links TRBV10-1 with TRBJ1-2; D is possibly TRBD1 (5 bases). V was shortened by 3 bases and J by 3 bases, with 8 bases between the two germline ends. The V gene's germline CDR1 is WNHNN and CDR2 SYGVQD (reference sequence). This CDR3 comprises 13 residues.

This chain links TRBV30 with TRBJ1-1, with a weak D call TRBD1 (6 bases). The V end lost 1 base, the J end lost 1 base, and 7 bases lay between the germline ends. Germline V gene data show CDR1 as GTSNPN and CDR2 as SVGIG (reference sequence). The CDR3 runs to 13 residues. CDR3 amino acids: CAWSGTENTEAFF. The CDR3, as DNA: TGTGCCTGGAGTGGGACAGAGAACACTGAAGCTTTCTTT.

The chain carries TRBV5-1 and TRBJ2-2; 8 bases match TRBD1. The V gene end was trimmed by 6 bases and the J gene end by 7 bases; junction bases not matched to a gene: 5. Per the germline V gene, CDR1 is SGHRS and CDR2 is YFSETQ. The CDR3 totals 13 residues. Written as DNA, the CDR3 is TGCGCCAGCACCGGGACAGGTCTCGGGGAGCTGTTTTTT. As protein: CASTGTGLGELFF.

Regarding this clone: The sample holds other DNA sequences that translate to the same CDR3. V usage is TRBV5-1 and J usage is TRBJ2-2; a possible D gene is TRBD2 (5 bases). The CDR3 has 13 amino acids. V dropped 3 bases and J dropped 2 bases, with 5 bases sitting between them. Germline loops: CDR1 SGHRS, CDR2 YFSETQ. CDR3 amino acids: CASSSGNTGELFF. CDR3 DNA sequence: TGCGCCAGCAGCTCGGGAAACACCGGGGAGCTGTTTTTT.

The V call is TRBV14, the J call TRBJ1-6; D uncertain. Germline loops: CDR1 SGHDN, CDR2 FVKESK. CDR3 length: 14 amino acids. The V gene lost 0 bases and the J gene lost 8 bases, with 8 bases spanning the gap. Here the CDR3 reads CASSQEVRYSPLHF. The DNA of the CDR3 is TGTGCCAGCAGCCAAGAAGTGCGGTATTCACCCCTCCACTTT.

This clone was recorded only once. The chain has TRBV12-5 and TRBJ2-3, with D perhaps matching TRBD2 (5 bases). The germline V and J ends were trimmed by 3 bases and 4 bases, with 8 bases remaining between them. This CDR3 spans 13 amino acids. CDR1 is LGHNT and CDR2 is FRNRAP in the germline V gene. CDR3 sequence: CASGFLAADTQYF. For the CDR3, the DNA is TGTGCTAGTGGTTTTCTAGCTGCAGATACGCAGTATTTT.

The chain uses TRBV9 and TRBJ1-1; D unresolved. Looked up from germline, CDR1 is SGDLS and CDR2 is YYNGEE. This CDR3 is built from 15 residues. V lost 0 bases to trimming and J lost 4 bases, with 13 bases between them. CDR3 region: CASSVALGSSTEAFF. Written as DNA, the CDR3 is TGTGCCAGCAGCGTAGCACTGGGGAGTAGCACTGAAGCTTTCTTT.

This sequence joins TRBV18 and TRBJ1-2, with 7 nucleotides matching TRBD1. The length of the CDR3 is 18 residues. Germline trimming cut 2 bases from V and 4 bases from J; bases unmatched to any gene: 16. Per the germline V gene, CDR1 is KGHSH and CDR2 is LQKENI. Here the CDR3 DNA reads TGTGCCAGCTCACCAGTGGGGGCGTACGACAGGGACGGCTATGGCTACACCTTC. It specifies CASSPVGAYDRDGYGYTF.

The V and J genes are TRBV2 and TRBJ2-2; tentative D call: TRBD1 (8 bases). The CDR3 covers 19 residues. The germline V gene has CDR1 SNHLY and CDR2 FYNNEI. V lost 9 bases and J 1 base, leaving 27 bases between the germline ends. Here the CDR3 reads CASVGPGGTGGLNTGELFF. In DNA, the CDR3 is TGTGCCAGTGTGGGGCCGGGGGGCACAGGGGGTCTGAACACCGGGGAGCTGTTTTTT. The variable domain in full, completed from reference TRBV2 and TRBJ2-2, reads EPEVTQTPSHQVTQMGQEVILRCVPISNHLYFYWYRQILGQKVEFLVSFYNNEISEKSEIFDDQFSVERPDGSNFTLKIRSTKLEDSAMYFCASVGPGGTGGLNTGELFFGEGSRLTVL.

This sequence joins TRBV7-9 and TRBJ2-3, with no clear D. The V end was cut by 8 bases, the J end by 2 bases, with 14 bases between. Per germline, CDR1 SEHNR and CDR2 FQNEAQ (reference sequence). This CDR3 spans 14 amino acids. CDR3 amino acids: CASFRRHNTDTQYF. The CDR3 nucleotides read TGTGCCAGCTTCCGACGACACAACACAGATACGCAGTATTTT.

The CDR3 protein is CAIGDMNTEAFF. The DNA of the CDR3 is TGTGCCATCGGGGACATGAACACTGAAGCTTTCTTT. The rearrangement links TRBV10-3 to TRBJ1-1; a possible D gene is TRBD1 (6 bases). The V gene lost 8 bases and the J gene lost 0 bases, with 7 bases spanning the gap. Germline assignment: CDR1 ENHRY and CDR2 SYGVKD. The CDR3 contains 12 residues.

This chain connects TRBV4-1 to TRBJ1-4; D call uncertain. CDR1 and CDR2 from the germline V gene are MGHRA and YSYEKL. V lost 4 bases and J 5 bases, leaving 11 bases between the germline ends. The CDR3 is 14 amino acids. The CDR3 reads CASSRRLVNEKLFF. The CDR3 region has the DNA TGCGCCAGCAGCCGCAGACTGGTAAATGAAAAACTGTTTTTT.

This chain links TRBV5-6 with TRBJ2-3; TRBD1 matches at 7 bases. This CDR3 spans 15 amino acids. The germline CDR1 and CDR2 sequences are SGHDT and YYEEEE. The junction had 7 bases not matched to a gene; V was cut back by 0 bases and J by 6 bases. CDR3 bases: TGTGCCAGCAGCTTGGCTCTAGCACAGGGGGATACGCAGTATTTT. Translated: CASSLALAQGDTQYF.

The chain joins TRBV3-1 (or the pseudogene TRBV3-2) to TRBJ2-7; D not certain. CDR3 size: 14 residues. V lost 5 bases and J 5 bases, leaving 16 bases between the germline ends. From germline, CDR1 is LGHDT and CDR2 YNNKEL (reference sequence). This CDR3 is CASSYSNTKDEQYF. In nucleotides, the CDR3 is TGTGCCAGCAGCTACAGTAATACCAAGGACGAGCAGTACTTC.

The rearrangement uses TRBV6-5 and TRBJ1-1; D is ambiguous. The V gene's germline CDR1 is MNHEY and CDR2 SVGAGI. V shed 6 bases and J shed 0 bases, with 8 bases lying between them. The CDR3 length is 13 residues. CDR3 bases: TGTGCCAGCAGAGCATTGATGAACACTGAAGCTTTCTTT. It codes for CASRALMNTEAFF.

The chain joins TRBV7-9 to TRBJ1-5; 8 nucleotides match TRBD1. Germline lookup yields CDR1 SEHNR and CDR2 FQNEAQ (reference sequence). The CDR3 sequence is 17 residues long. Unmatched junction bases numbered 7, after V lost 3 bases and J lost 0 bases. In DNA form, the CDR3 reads TGTGCCAGCAGCTTGGTCCGGACAGGGTATAGCAATCAGCCCCAGCATTTT. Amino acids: CASSLVRTGYSNQPQHF.

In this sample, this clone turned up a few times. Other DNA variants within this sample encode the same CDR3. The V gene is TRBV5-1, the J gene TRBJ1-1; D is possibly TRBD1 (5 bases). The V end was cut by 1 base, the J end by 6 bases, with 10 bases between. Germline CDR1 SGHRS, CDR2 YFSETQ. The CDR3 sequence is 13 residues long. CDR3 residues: CASSLQGGPEAFF. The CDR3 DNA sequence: TGCGCCAGCAGCTTGCAGGGAGGCCCTGAAGCTTTCTTT.

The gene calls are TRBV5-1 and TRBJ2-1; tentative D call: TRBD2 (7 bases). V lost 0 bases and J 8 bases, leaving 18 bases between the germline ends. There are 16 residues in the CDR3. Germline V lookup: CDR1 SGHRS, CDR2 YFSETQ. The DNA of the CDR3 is TGCGCCAGCAGCTTGGTTCCGGGGGGCAGGGGCCATGAGCAGTTCTTC. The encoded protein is CASSLVPGGRGHEQFF.